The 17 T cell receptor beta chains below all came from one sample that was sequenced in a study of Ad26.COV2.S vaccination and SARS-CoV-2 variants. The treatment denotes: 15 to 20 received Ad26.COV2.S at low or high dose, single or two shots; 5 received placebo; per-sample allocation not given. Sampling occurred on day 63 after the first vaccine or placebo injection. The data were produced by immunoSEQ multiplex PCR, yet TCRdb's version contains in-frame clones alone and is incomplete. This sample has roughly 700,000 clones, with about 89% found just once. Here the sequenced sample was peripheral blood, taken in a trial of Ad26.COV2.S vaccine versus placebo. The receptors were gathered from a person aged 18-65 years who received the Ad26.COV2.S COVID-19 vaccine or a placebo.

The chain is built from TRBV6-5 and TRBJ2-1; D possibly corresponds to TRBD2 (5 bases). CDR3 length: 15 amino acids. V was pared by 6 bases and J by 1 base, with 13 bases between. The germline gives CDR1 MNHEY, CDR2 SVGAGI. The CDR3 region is CASSPARTSYNEQFF. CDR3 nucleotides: TGTGCCAGCAGCCCCGCCCGGACTTCCTACAATGAGCAGTTCTTC.

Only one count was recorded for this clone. The DNA of the CDR3 is TGTGCCTGGAGCCACGGTGGGAATCAGCCCCAGCATTTT. Amino acid sequence: CAWSHGGNQPQHF. V and J are TRBV30 and TRBJ1-5; D is uncertain. V shed 3 bases and J shed 4 bases, with 10 bases lying between them. CDR1 is GTSNPN, CDR2 SVGIG, per germline (reference sequence). This CDR3 has 13 residues.

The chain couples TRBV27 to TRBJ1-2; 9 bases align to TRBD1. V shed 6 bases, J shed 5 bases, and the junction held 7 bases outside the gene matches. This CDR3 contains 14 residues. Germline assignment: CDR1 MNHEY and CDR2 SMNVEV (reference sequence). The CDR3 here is CASSPDRGKYGYTF. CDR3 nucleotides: TGTGCCAGCAGCCCGGACAGGGGCAAATATGGCTACACCTTC.

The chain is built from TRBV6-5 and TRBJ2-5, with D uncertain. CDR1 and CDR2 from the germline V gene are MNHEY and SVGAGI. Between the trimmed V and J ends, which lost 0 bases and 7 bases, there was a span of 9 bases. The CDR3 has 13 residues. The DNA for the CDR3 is TGTGCCAGCAGTTACTCGGCCCGGGTGACCCAGTACTTC. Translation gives CASSYSARVTQYF.

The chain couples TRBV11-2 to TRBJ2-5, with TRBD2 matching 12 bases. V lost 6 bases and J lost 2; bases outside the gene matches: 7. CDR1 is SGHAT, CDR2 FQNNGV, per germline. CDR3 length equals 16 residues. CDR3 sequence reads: CASSYGLAGLQETQYF. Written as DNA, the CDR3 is TGTGCCAGCAGTTATGGACTAGCGGGGCTACAAGAGACCCAGTACTTC.

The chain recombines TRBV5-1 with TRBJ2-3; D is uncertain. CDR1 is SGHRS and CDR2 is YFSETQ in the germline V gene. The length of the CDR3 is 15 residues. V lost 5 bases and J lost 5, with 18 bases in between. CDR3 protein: CASSPLTQAVDTQYF. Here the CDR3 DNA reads TGCGCCAGCAGTCCGCTTACCCAGGCCGTAGATACGCAGTATTTT.

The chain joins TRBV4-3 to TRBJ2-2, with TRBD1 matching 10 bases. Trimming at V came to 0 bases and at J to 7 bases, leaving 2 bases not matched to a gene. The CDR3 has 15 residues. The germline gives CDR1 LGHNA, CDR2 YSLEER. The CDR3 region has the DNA TGCGCCAGCAGCCAAGAGGACAGGGGGTACGGGGAGCTGTTTTTT. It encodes CASSQEDRGYGELFF.

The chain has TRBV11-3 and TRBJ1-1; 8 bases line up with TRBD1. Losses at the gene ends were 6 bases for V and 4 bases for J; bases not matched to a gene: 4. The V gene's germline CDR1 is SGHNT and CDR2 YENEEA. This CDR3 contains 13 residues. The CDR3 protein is CASSQGAGTEAFF. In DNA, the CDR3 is TGTGCCAGCAGTCAGGGGGCTGGCACTGAAGCTTTCTTT.

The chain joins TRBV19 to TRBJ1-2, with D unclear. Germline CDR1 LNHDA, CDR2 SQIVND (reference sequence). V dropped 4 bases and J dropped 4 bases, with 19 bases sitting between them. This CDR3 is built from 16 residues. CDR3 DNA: TGTGCCAGTAGTAGAATACAGTTTCTCTCGCCCTATGGCTACACCTTC. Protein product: CASSRIQFLSPYGYTF.

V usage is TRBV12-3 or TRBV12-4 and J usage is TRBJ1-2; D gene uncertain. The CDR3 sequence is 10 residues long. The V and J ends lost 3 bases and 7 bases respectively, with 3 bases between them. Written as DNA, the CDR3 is TGTGCCAGCAGTTTTGGTGGCTACACCTTC. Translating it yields CASSFGGYTF.

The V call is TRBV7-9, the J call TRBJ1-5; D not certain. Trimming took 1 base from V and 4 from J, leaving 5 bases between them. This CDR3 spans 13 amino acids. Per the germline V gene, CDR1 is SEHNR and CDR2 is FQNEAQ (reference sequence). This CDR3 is CASSLGRNQPQHF. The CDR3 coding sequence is TGTGCCAGCAGCTTAGGACGGAATCAGCCCCAGCATTTT.

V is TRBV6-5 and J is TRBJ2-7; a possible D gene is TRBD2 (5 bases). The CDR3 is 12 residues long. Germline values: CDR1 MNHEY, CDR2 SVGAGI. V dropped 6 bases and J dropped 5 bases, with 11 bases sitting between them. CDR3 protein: CASRRTGHEQYF. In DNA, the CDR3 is TGTGCCAGCAGGAGGACTGGCCACGAGCAGTACTTC.

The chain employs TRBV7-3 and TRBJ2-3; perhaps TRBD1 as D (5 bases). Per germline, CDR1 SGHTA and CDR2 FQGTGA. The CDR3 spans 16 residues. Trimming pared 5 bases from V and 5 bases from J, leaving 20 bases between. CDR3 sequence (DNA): TGTGCCAGCAGCCCCTACTCAGGGTCTCGGAGAGATACGCAGTATTTT. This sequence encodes CASSPYSGSRRDTQYF.

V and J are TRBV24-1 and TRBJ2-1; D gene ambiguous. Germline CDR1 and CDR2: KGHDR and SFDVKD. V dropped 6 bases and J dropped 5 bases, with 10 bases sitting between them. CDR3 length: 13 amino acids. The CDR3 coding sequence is TGTGCCACCAGTTTGGGGTTCAACAATGAGCAGTTCTTC. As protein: CATSLGFNNEQFF.

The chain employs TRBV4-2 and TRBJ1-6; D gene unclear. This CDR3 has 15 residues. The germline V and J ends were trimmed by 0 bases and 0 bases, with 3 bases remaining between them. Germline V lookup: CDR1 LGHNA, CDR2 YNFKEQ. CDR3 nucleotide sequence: TGTGCCAGCAGCCAAGAGACCTCCTATAATTCACCCCTCCACTTT. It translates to CASSQETSYNSPLHF.

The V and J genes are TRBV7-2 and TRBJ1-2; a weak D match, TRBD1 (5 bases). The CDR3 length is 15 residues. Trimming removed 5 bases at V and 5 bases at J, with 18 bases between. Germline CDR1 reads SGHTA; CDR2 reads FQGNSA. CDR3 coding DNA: TGTGCCAGCAGCACCATAGGGGCCCCCGGATATGGCTACACCTTC. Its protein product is CASSTIGAPGYGYTF.

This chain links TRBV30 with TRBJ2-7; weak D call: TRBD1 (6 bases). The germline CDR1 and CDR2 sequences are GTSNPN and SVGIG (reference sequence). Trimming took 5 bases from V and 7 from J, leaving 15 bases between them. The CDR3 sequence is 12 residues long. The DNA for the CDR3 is TGTGCCTGGGCGAGAGGGGGTGCTGAGCAGTACTTC. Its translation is CAWARGGAEQYF. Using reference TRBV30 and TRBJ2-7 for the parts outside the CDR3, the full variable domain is SQTIHQWPATLVQPVGSPLSLECTVEGTSNPNLYWYRQAAGRGLQLLFYSVGIGQISSEVPQNLSASRPQDRQFILSSKKLLLSDSGFYLCAWARGGAEQYFGPGTRLTVT.